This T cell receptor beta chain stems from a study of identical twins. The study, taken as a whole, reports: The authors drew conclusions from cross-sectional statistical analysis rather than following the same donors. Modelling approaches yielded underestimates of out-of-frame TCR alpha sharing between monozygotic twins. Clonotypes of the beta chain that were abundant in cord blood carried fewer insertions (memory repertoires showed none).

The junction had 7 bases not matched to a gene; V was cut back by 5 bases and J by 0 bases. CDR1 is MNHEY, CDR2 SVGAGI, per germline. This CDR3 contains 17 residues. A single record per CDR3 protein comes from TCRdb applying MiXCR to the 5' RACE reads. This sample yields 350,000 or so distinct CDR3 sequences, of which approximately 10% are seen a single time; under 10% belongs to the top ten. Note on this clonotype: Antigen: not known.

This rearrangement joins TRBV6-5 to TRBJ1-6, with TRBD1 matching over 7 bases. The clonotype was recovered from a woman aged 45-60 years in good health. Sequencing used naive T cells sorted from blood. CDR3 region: CASSRTGASSYNSPLHF. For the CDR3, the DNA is TGTGCCAGCAGTAGGACAGGAGCTAGCTCCTATAATTCACCCCTCCACTTT.